Listed below are T cell receptor beta chains from one sample, sequenced in a study of Graves' ophthalmopathy and Graves' hyperthyroidism. TCRdb reanalysed the multiplex PCR reads using MiXCR and keeps one entry per CDR3 protein. The repertoire includes about 370,000 distinct CDR3 sequences, 17% of them detected once, and 2.4% sits in the top ten. Material for sequencing was peripheral blood. These receptor sequences come from an adult woman with stable Graves' hyperthyroidism. CDR3s include the opening cysteine and the closing phenylalanine or tryptophan. A D gene is named only where the DNA matches it firmly. Clone size, where shown, is once, few, many, or a class for clones that have expanded.

clone_size	v_call	d_call	j_call	cdr3_aa	cdr3_nt
.	TRBV27	.	TRBJ2-5	CASSLQDSPKETQYF	TGTGCCAGCAGTTTACAAGACAGCCCAAAAGAGACCCAGTACTTC
many	TRBV7-3	TRBD2	TRBJ2-2	CASSSQGLAAGGELFF	TGTGCCAGCAGCTCTCAGGGCCTAGCGGCCGGCGGGGAGCTGTTTTTT
many	TRBV28	.	TRBJ2-7	CASSLPNTGFFGSYEQYF	TGTGCCAGCAGTTTACCAAACACAGGTTTCTTCGGCTCCTACGAGCAGTACTTC
.	TRBV20-1	.	TRBJ2-7	CSALHSRLQVTYEQYF	TGCAGTGCCCTCCACAGCCGGCTCCAGGTTACCTACGAGCAGTACTTC
many	TRBV7-7	.	TRBJ2-5	CASSFNRVRETQYF	TGTGCTAGCAGCTTCAACAGGGTGAGGGAGACCCAGTACTTC
many	TRBV6-5	.	TRBJ2-7	CASTKAGEQYF	TGTGCCAGCACCAAGGCCGGCGAGCAGTACTTC
many	TRBV6-5	.	TRBJ2-5	CASSYFGVQETQYF	TGTGCCAGCAGTTACTTTGGAGTCCAAGAGACCCAGTACTTC
few	TRBV30	.	TRBJ1-1	CAWRAHRRSAYTEAFF	TGTGCCTGGAGAGCTCACAGACGATCCGCATACACTGAAGCTTTCTTT
.	TRBV14	.	TRBJ2-7	CASSQGPMGYEQYF	TGTGCCAGCAGCCAAGGACCTATGGGCTACGAGCAGTACTTC
many	TRBV6-1	TRBD2	TRBJ2-7	CASRGGVGYEQYF	TGTGCCAGCCGTGGGGGGGTTGGTTACGAGCAGTACTTC
many	TRBV19	.	TRBJ2-7	CASSFQGGLNYEQYF	TGTGCCAGTAGTTTCCAGGGGGGCCTAAACTACGAGCAGTACTTC
many	TRBV6-1	.	TRBJ1-1	CASAINLGWGTEAFF	TGTGCCAGCGCCATCAACCTCGGGTGGGGCACTGAAGCTTTCTTT
.	TRBV2	TRBD1	TRBJ1-2	CASSQDRVRGYTF	TGTGCCAGCAGCCAAGACAGGGTACGAGGCTACACCTTC
many	TRBV6-1	TRBD2	TRBJ2-7	CASSRGLAGEYEQYF	TGTGCCAGTAGCCGGGGACTAGCGGGAGAATACGAGCAGTACTTC
.	TRBV12-3/TRBV12-4	TRBD2	TRBJ2-5	CASSKAGGAVETQYF	TGTGCCAGCTCGAAAGCGGGGGGGGCTGTGGAGACCCAGTACTTC
few	TRBV6-1	.	TRBJ2-7	CASSRDGPLDEQYF	TGTGCCAGCAGCAGAGACGGACCCCTTGACGAGCAGTACTTC
many	TRBV10-3	.	TRBJ2-5	CAISVRHQETQYF	TGTGCCATCAGTGTTCGGCACCAAGAGACCCAGTACTTC
few	TRBV2	.	TRBJ1-1	CASSGETRSVQNTEAFF	TGTGCCAGCAGTGGAGAGACTAGGAGCGTACAGAACACTGAAGCTTTCTTT
.	TRBV28	.	TRBJ1-1	CASSYQGRATEAFF	TGTGCCAGCAGTTATCAGGGGAGGGCCACTGAAGCTTTCTTT
many	TRBV7-9	.	TRBJ2-5	CASSLVGLRETQYF	TGTGCCAGCAGCTTAGTGGGGCTCCGAGAGACCCAGTACTTC
many	TRBV6-1	.	TRBJ1-2	CASSGNGNYGYTF	TGTGCCAGCAGTGGAAACGGAAACTATGGCTACACCTTC
many	TRBV6-1	TRBD1	TRBJ1-2	CASRDRDRGDVYGYTF	TGTGCCAGCAGAGACCGGGACAGGGGGGACGTCTATGGCTACACCTTC
many	TRBV7-9	.	TRBJ1-1	CASSYNHAEAFF	TGTGCCAGCAGCTATAATCACGCCGAAGCTTTCTTT
many	TRBV28	.	TRBJ2-7	CASSLRLEVGTWSSYEQYF	TGTGCCAGCAGTTTGAGGTTGGAGGTTGGGACCTGGAGCTCCTACGAGCAGTACTTC
.	TRBV7-3	.	TRBJ1-2	CASSAQTNYGYTF	TGTGCCAGCAGCGCACAGACTAACTATGGCTACACCTTC
.	TRBV6-1	TRBD1	TRBJ1-2	CASSPGTAGGYTF	TGTGCCAGCAGTCCCGGGACAGCAGGAGGCTACACCTTC
many	TRBV12-3/TRBV12-4	.	TRBJ1-1	CASSLERYTEAFF	TGTGCCAGCAGTTTAGAAAGGTACACTGAAGCTTTCTTT
many	TRBV19	TRBD2	TRBJ2-7	CASSPGLEPAYEQYF	TGTGCCAGTAGTCCCGGACTAGAACCAGCCTACGAGCAGTACTTC
few	TRBV28	.	TRBJ1-5	CASSLRSSQPQHF	TGTGCCAGCAGTTTGCGATCATCGCAGCCCCAGCATTTT
many	TRBV2	TRBD2	TRBJ2-7	CASRGTSGSSYEQYF	TGTGCCAGCAGGGGGACTAGCGGGAGCTCCTACGAGCAGTACTTC
.	TRBV3-1	TRBD1	TRBJ1-5	CASSQGTGQGSNQPQHF	TGTGCCAGCAGCCAAGGAACCGGACAGGGAAGCAATCAGCCCCAGCATTTT
few	TRBV6-2/TRBV6-3	.	TRBJ1-5	CACGAAGASTYSNQPQHF	TGTGCCTGCGGGGCCGCAGGGGCTTCCACATATAGCAATCAGCCCCAGCATTTT
few	TRBV12-3/TRBV12-4	.	TRBJ2-7	CASSPRGPYDQYF	TGTGCCAGCAGTCCTAGAGGGCCCTACGATCAGTACTTC
many	TRBV4-3	.	TRBJ2-7	CASSQNRGSTYEQYF	TGCGCCAGCAGCCAAAACCGCGGTAGTACCTACGAGCAGTACTTC
many	TRBV12-3/TRBV12-4	.	TRBJ1-1	CASSIVVNTEAFF	TGTGCCAGCAGTATCGTCGTGAACACTGAAGCTTTCTTT
many	TRBV29-1	TRBD1	TRBJ1-1	CSVARGPDTEAFF	TGCAGCGTCGCCAGGGGGCCTGACACTGAAGCTTTCTTT
.	TRBV7-3	.	TRBJ1-5	CASSLGVTGNQPQHF	TGTGCCAGCAGCTTAGGGGTCACGGGAAATCAGCCCCAGCATTTT
many	TRBV19	TRBD2	TRBJ2-4	CASSILLGAGAHVGKNIQYF	TGTGCCAGTAGTATTTTGTTAGGAGCGGGAGCCCACGTCGGCAAAAACATTCAGTACTTC
many	TRBV6-6	.	TRBJ2-7	CASSPFAAQGGLRAYEQYF	TGTGCCAGCAGCCCTTTTGCGGCGCAGGGCGGGCTGAGGGCCTACGAGCAGTACTTC
.	TRBV9	.	TRBJ1-2	CASSVVDAGHGYTF	TGTGCCAGCAGCGTAGTTGACGCCGGACATGGCTACACCTTC
many	TRBV4-3	.	TRBJ1-5	CASSQDVGNQPQHF	TGCGCCAGCAGCCAAGATGTCGGGAATCAGCCCCAGCATTTT
.	TRBV30	.	TRBJ1-1	CAWTRDRENTEAFF	TGTGCCTGGACTAGGGACCGGGAGAACACTGAAGCTTTCTTT
many	TRBV20-1	TRBD2	TRBJ2-5	CSADSGSGSMFWETQYF	TGCAGTGCCGACTCGGGTAGCGGGAGTATGTTTTGGGAGACCCAGTACTTC
many	TRBV11-1	.	TRBJ2-7	CASSFPGAEQYF	TGTGCCAGCAGCTTCCCCGGGGCAGAGCAGTACTTC
many	TRBV6-5	.	TRBJ2-7	CASSFLKGGTYEQYF	TGTGCCAGCAGCTTCCTCAAGGGCGGGACCTACGAGCAGTACTTC
many	TRBV28	TRBD1	TRBJ2-4	CASSSGGPKNIQYF	TGTGCCAGCAGTTCAGGGGGCCCCAAAAACATTCAGTACTTC
many	TRBV9	TRBD1	TRBJ1-2	CASSPGDRNYGYTF	TGTGCCAGCAGCCCCGGGGACAGGAACTATGGCTACACCTTC